A single sample is the source of the 9 T cell receptor beta chains below, sequenced in a study of T cell responses to AZD1222 COVID-19 vaccine. This table comes from immunoSEQ multiplex PCR, and its TCRdb copy is limited to in-frame clones, with some not included. The sample consists of around 77,000 clones, roughly 89% of them appearing once. The material was peripheral blood, obtained on day 0 of AZD1222 vaccination. The receptors were gathered from an adult in good health.

The chain is built from TRBV9 and TRBJ2-7, with 9 bases matching TRBD1. The CDR3 spans 14 residues. Germline V lookup: CDR1 SGDLS, CDR2 YYNGEE. After removal of 5 bases from V and 2 bases from J, the junction contained 5 bases not matched to a gene. Here the CDR3 DNA reads TGTGCCAGCAGTGCGGGACAGGGCCCCTACGAGCAGTACTTC. Translated, it gives CASSAGQGPYEQYF. The full variable domain, with the rest looked up from reference TRBV9 and TRBJ2-7, is DSGVTQTPKHLITATGQRVTLRCSPRSGDLSVYWYQQSLDQGLQFLIQYYNGEERAKGNILERFSAQQFPDLHSELNLSSLELGDSALYFCASSAGQGPYEQYFGPGTRLTVT.

This chain joins TRBV25-1 and TRBJ1-2; maybe TRBD1 (5 bases). The CDR3 is 12 residues long. V dropped 4 bases and J dropped 4 bases, with 7 bases sitting between them. Germline CDR1 reads MGHDK; CDR2 reads SYGVNS. Here the CDR3 DNA reads TGTGCCAGCAGTGCAGGGTCCTATGGCTACACCTTC. This codes for CASSAGSYGYTF.

CDR3 nucleotide sequence: TGCGCCAGCAGCCAAACCACCCAAGGGTTGGGAAACACCATATATTTT. It specifies CASSQTTQGLGNTIYF. J is TRBJ1-3 and V is TRBV4-1; no clear D gene. V lost 2 bases, J lost 4 bases, and 15 bases lay in between. This CDR3 spans 16 amino acids. Germline V gene data show CDR1 as MGHRA and CDR2 as YSYEKL.

The chain employs TRBV7-2 and TRBJ2-2; 10 positions agree with TRBD2. The CDR3 is 15 amino acids. From germline, CDR1 is SGHTA and CDR2 FQGNSA. V lost 4 bases and J lost 4; bases outside the gene matches: 3. The CDR3 loop is CASSWGLAPTGELFF. CDR3 in DNA: TGTGCCAGCAGCTGGGGACTAGCGCCCACCGGGGAGCTGTTTTTT.

The rearrangement links TRBV7-8 to TRBJ2-3; 9 bases match TRBD1. Per germline, CDR1 SGHVS and CDR2 FQNEAQ. V shed 5 bases, J shed 2 bases, and the junction held 8 bases outside the gene matches. This CDR3 has 16 residues. The CDR3 is CASSKQGAAFTDTQYF. CDR3 coding DNA: TGTGCCAGCAGCAAACAGGGGGCGGCCTTCACAGATACGCAGTATTTT.

The chain couples TRBV29-1 to TRBJ2-7, with D tentatively TRBD1 (5 bases). CDR1 SQVTM and CDR2 ANQGSEA come from the germline V gene. The V end lost 3 bases, the J end lost 6 bases, and 12 bases lay between the germline ends. The CDR3 covers 12 residues. DNA for the CDR3: TGCAGCGTTGACCCAGGGCTGGGCGAGCAGTACTTC. Amino acid sequence: CSVDPGLGEQYF.

The rearrangement uses TRBV5-6 and TRBJ2-2, with unresolved D. Germline CDR1 and CDR2: SGHDT and YYEEEE. This CDR3 has 13 amino acids. V gave up 4 bases and J gave up 5 bases, with 9 bases separating them. The CDR3, as DNA: TGTGCCAGCAGCCCCATAGGGACCGGGGAGCTGTTTTTT. This gives the protein CASSPIGTGELFF.

The V gene is TRBV6-6, the J gene TRBJ2-7, with a weak D call TRBD1 (5 bases). Germline-derived CDR1 and CDR2 are MNHNY and SVGAGI (reference sequence). CDR3 length equals 15 residues. Trimming stripped 2 bases from V and 3 bases from J, with 14 bases between. The CDR3 spells CASSYADNRIYEQYF. The CDR3 nucleotides are TGTGCCAGCAGTTACGCGGACAACCGGATCTACGAGCAGTACTTC.

This sequence joins TRBV4-3 and TRBJ2-2; D remains ambiguous. The CDR3 spans 14 residues. Germline V gives CDR1 LGHNA, CDR2 YSLEER. Trimming removed 1 base from V and 3 bases from J, with 6 bases in between. The CDR3 is CASSQGSYTGELFF. As DNA, the CDR3 is TGCGCCAGCAGCCAAGGATCTTACACCGGGGAGCTGTTTTTT.